The 27 T cell receptor beta chains below come from one sample, sequenced in a study of T cells in tuberculosis. This sample's time point: new active TB diagnosis, blood taken before or within 7 days of starting treatment. Here immunoSEQ multiplex PCR was the method, and the copy in TCRdb shows in-frame clones only, minus some. Here the sample spans over 30,000 clones, 87% being singletons. The sequenced sample was PBMCs, obtained at tuberculosis diagnosis. The receptors here all came from an adult with tuberculosis.

This clone has only a few counts. The chain is built from TRBV7-6 and TRBJ2-5, with D tentatively TRBD1 (6 bases). The CDR3 sequence is 15 residues long. Germline assignment: CDR1 SGHVS and CDR2 FNYEAQ. V was trimmed by 3 bases and J by 1 base, leaving 12 bases between them. CDR3 sequence: CASSFQGNGQETQYF. DNA of the CDR3: TGTGCCAGCAGCTTCCAGGGGAACGGCCAAGAGACCCAGTACTTC.

The rearrangement links TRBV15 to TRBJ1-1, with 7 bases aligning to TRBD1. Trimming removed 3 bases from V and 0 bases from J; junction bases left unmatched: 1. This CDR3 spans 14 amino acids. Germline values: CDR1 LNHNV, CDR2 YYDKDF (reference sequence). This CDR3 is CATSSDRVNTEAFF. CDR3 nucleotides: TGTGCCACCAGCAGCGACAGGGTGAACACTGAAGCTTTCTTT.

This clone counts as medium-sized. The chain combines TRBV5-6 with TRBJ2-7; 9 bases align to TRBD1. V shed 2 bases, J shed 2 bases, and the junction held 5 bases outside the gene matches. Germline V gene data show CDR1 as SGHDT and CDR2 as YYEEEE. There are 15 residues in the CDR3. The CDR3 spells CASSFLTGGTYEQYF. The CDR3 nucleotides are TGTGCCAGCAGCTTCCTGACAGGGGGTACCTACGAGCAGTACTTC.

The chain couples TRBV5-4 to TRBJ2-7; D unresolved. This CDR3 has 15 amino acids. Trimming stripped 1 base from V and 0 bases from J, with 11 bases between. Germline V gives CDR1 SGHNT, CDR2 YYREEE (reference sequence). The CDR3 sequence is CASSLQATSSYEQYF. In nucleotides, the CDR3 is TGTGCCAGCAGCTTGCAGGCTACAAGCTCCTACGAGCAGTACTTC.

This sequence joins TRBV9 and TRBJ2-7, with TRBD2 identical over 8 bases. The V and J ends lost 2 bases and 7 bases, in that order; junction bases with no gene match: 14. Germline CDR1 is SGDLS and CDR2 is YYNGEE. The CDR3 sequence is 16 residues long. The CDR3 region has the DNA TGTGCCAGCAGCGTTCTCGGGGCGGGAGGCAATGAAGAGCAGTACTTC. It encodes CASSVLGAGGNEEQYF.

V is TRBV4-3 and J is TRBJ1-4; 8 nucleotides align to TRBD1. Looked up from germline, CDR1 is LGHNA and CDR2 is YSLEER. The V gene end was trimmed by 4 bases and the J gene end by 8 bases; junction bases not matched to a gene: 3. The CDR3 has 13 amino acids. The DNA for the CDR3 is TGCGCCAGCAGCCCAACAGGGGGGGAAAAACTGTTTTTT. It yields the protein CASSPTGGEKLFF.

The chain employs TRBV30 and TRBJ1-4, with D hard to call. CDR1 GTSNPN and CDR2 SVGIG come from the germline V gene (reference sequence). The CDR3 has 11 residues. V lost 2 bases to trimming and J lost 6 bases, with 4 bases between them. The CDR3: CAWSQDEKLFF. For the CDR3, the DNA is TGTGCCTGGAGTCAGGATGAAAAACTGTTTTTT.

The chain has TRBV19 and TRBJ2-7, with 10 nucleotides matching TRBD2. The CDR3 runs to 15 residues. The V segment lost 6 bases and the J segment 1 base; nucleotides outside the gene matches: 6. Germline CDR1 LNHDA, CDR2 SQIVND (reference sequence). The chain's CDR3 is CASRPSSGSSYEQYF. In nucleotides, the CDR3 is TGTGCCAGTAGGCCCTCTAGCGGGAGTTCCTACGAGCAGTACTTC.

The J gene is TRBJ2-1, the V gene TRBV11-2; 12 positions agree with TRBD2. J was trimmed by 7 bases and V by 0 bases; bases with no gene match: 4. Germline-derived CDR1 and CDR2 are SGHAT and FQNNGV. This CDR3 is 16 amino acids long. In nucleotides, the CDR3 is TGTGCCAGCAGCTTAGACCTAGCGGGGGGGCGGAATGAGCAGTTCTTC. Translating it yields CASSLDLAGGRNEQFF.

The V call is TRBV25-1, the J call TRBJ2-2; a weak D match, TRBD2 (5 bases). The CDR3 runs 14 residues. Germline values: CDR1 MGHDK, CDR2 SYGVNS. V was clipped by 4 bases and J by 6 bases, with 12 bases between them. The CDR3 reads CASSVEGAPGELFF. The CDR3 DNA sequence: TGTGCCAGCAGTGTAGAGGGTGCGCCCGGGGAGCTGTTTTTT.

Only a few counts were recorded for this clone. The chain joins TRBV28 to TRBJ1-5; D is ambiguous. This CDR3 is built from 12 residues. Looked up from germline, CDR1 is MDHEN and CDR2 is SYDVKM. V was shortened by 1 base and J by 6 bases, with 4 bases between the two germline ends. This chain's CDR3 is CASSLFGQPQHF. CDR3 bases: TGTGCCAGCAGTTTATTCGGTCAGCCCCAGCATTTT.

This clone was counted a few times. V is TRBV19 and J is TRBJ2-1, with 7 bases identical to TRBD1. Trimming took 5 bases from V and 7 from J; bases not matched to a gene: 8. The CDR3 spans 14 residues. Germline V gene lookup returns CDR1 LNHDA and CDR2 SQIVND (reference sequence). The CDR3 DNA follows: TGTGCCAGTAGTGCCATCGGGACAGAGAATGAGCAGTTCTTC. This encodes CASSAIGTENEQFF. Drawing the rest from reference TRBV19 and TRBJ2-1, the complete variable domain is DGGITQSPKYLFRKEGQNVTLSCEQNLNHDAMYWYRQDPGQGLRLIYYSQIVNDFQKGDIAEGYSVSREKKESFPLTVTSAQKNPTAFYLCASSAIGTENEQFFGPGTRLTVL.

This chain joins TRBV11-2 and TRBJ2-7; D gene ambiguous. V was cut by 6 bases and J by 3 bases, with 15 bases left in between. This CDR3 has 14 amino acids. In germline, CDR1 is SGHAT, CDR2 FQNNGV. The CDR3 nucleotides are TGTGCCAGCAGAACTTCGAACAGCTTCTACGAGCAGTACTTC. It specifies CASRTSNSFYEQYF.

V and J are TRBV19 and TRBJ1-2, with 8 positions matching TRBD1. Germline CDR1 reads LNHDA; CDR2 reads SQIVND (reference sequence). The V segment lost 7 bases and the J segment 4 bases; nucleotides outside the gene matches: 8. This CDR3 has 14 residues. CDR3 in DNA: TGTGCCAGTACCAGATCGGACAGGGCCTATGGCTACACCTTC. This encodes CASTRSDRAYGYTF.

The chain joins TRBV10-2 to TRBJ2-3; tentative D call: TRBD2 (6 bases). Germline V gene sequence: CDR1 WSHSY, CDR2 SAAADI. The CDR3 extends over 14 amino acids. Trimming stripped 5 bases from V and 8 bases from J, with 17 bases between. CDR3 coding DNA: TGCGCCAGCAGTTTAACCGGGACTTTGGGTACGCAGTATTTT. It yields the protein CASSLTGTLGTQYF.

V gene TRBV6-1 combines with J gene TRBJ2-2; the D gene is possibly TRBD2 (7 bases). Germline V gene sequence: CDR1 MNHNS, CDR2 SASEGT. The CDR3 has 14 residues. Between the trimmed V and J ends, which lost 6 bases and 4 bases, there was a span of 12 bases. The CDR3 is CASRGGGSTGELFF. The CDR3 region has the DNA TGTGCCAGCAGAGGGGGGGGCTCCACCGGGGAGCTGTTTTTT.

V is TRBV6-1 and J is TRBJ1-5; D may be TRBD1 (6 bases). Germline CDR1 is MNHNS and CDR2 is SASEGT. CDR3 size: 15 residues. The ends were cut back, 7 bases at V and 6 bases at J, with 19 bases in the middle. The CDR3 region is CASTEGPRGSQPQHF. The CDR3 region has the DNA TGTGCCAGCACCGAGGGTCCCAGGGGCAGTCAGCCCCAGCATTTT.

The chain has TRBV5-1 and TRBJ2-1; 9 bases agree with TRBD2. J lost 9 bases, V lost 6 bases, and 10 bases had no gene match. CDR1 SGHRS and CDR2 YFSETQ come from the germline V gene. The length of the CDR3 is 14 residues. CDR3: CASNEGLAFGEQFF. The CDR3 bases are TGCGCCAGCAATGAGGGACTAGCCTTCGGTGAGCAGTTCTTC.

This clone was observed a few times. The chain combines TRBV19 with TRBJ1-1; D gene unclear. V gave up 5 bases and J gave up 1 base, with 11 bases separating them. Germline loops: CDR1 LNHDA, CDR2 SQIVND (reference sequence). CDR3 length: 14 residues. The CDR3 region is CASSRQLGNTEAFF. The CDR3 nucleotides read TGTGCCAGTAGTCGACAACTTGGGAACACTGAAGCTTTCTTT. Looking up the rest from reference TRBV19 and TRBJ1-1 gives the full variable domain: DGGITQSPKYLFRKEGQNVTLSCEQNLNHDAMYWYRQDPGQGLRLIYYSQIVNDFQKGDIAEGYSVSREKKESFPLTVTSAQKNPTAFYLCASSRQLGNTEAFFGQGTRLTVV.

The gene calls are TRBV7-2 and TRBJ2-7; D unclear. Trimming removed 1 base from V and 3 bases from J, with 7 bases in between. This CDR3 is built from 13 residues. The germline V gene encodes CDR1 SGHTA and CDR2 FQGNSA. The CDR3 DNA is TGTGCCAGCAGCTTAGAATTCAGCTACGAGCAGTACTTC. Protein sequence: CASSLEFSYEQYF. Supplemented by reference TRBV7-2 and TRBJ2-7, the full variable domain reads GAGVSQSPSNKVTEKGKDVELRCDPISGHTALYWYRQSLGQGLEFLIYFQGNSAPDKSGLPSDRFSAERTGGSVSTLTIQRTQQEDSAVYLCASSLEFSYEQYFGPGTRLTVT.

V and J are TRBV5-1 and TRBJ2-5; 9 nucleotides align to TRBD2. This CDR3 is built from 15 residues. Looked up from germline, CDR1 is SGHRS and CDR2 is YFSETQ. The ends lost 0 bases at V and 3 bases at J; junction bases unmatched: 3. The CDR3, as DNA: TGCGCCAGCAGCTTGGAACCTAGCGGGAAAGAGACCCAGTACTTC. Translation: CASSLEPSGKETQYF.

This clone was picked up one time. The V and J genes are TRBV5-4 and TRBJ2-3; D perhaps matches TRBD1 (5 bases). Between the trimmed V and J ends, which lost 0 bases and 6 bases, there was a span of 17 bases. The CDR3 totals 16 residues. Germline lookup yields CDR1 SGHNT and CDR2 YYREEE (reference sequence). The CDR3 spells CASSLGGAVVSDTQYF. CDR3 in DNA: TGTGCCAGCAGCTTGGGGGGCGCGGTAGTTTCGGATACGCAGTATTTT.

The V gene is TRBV27, the J gene TRBJ2-1; 10 nucleotides line up with TRBD1. The J segment lost 4 bases and the V segment lost 5 bases, leaving 11 bases of the junction unmatched. Germline loops: CDR1 MNHEY, CDR2 SMNVEV (reference sequence). This CDR3 spans 17 amino acids. CDR3 sequence: CASSPLRPGQGYNEQFF. Written as DNA, the CDR3 is TGTGCCAGCAGTCCCCTTCGACCGGGACAGGGGTACAATGAGCAGTTCTTC.

The rearrangement links TRBV5-4 to TRBJ1-1, with D possibly being TRBD1 (6 bases). Trimming stripped 4 bases from V and 0 bases from J, with 13 bases between. The CDR3 has 15 amino acids. CDR1 and CDR2 (germline): SGHNT, YYREEE (reference sequence). The CDR3 DNA sequence: TGTGCCAGCAGCCGGTCGGGACACCTGAACACTGAAGCTTTCTTT. Translating gives CASSRSGHLNTEAFF.

The CDR3 DNA is TGCGCCAGCAGTGAGGGGACAGGAGCCGAGCAGTACTTC. Amino acid sequence: CASSEGTGAEQYF. J is TRBJ2-7 and V is TRBV10-2; 8 nucleotides match TRBD1. This CDR3 has 13 amino acids. The junction had 3 bases not matched to a gene; V was cut back by 2 bases and J by 6 bases. Germline loops: CDR1 WSHSY, CDR2 SAAADI.

V is TRBV2 and J is TRBJ1-3, with 7 bases lining up with TRBD1. From germline, CDR1 is SNHLY and CDR2 FYNNEI. V was pared by 4 bases and J by 1 base, with 7 bases of the junction left unmatched. The CDR3 sequence is 16 residues long. The CDR3 spells CASSAGQGGSGNTIYF. Here the CDR3 DNA reads TGTGCCAGCAGTGCCGGGCAGGGGGGATCTGGAAACACCATATATTTT.

This clone was found once. The chain recombines TRBV30 with TRBJ1-6; no reliable D call. The CDR3 extends over 13 amino acids. V was pared by 1 base and J by 3 bases, with 4 bases between. Looked up from germline, CDR1 is GTSNPN and CDR2 is SVGIG (reference sequence). The CDR3 is CAWSDNYNSPLHF. CDR3 in DNA: TGTGCCTGGAGTGACAACTATAATTCACCCCTCCACTTT.